This TCR beta chain was retrieved from a study of cytomegalovirus exposure and HLA in healthy donors. Study as a whole: For the approximately 430 genotyped donors, about 79% fell within the Caucasian-associated ancestry cluster.

PCR amplification relied on 60 Vbeta primers (plus 13 Jbeta primers). The assay was immunoSEQ multiplex PCR, and TCRdb's table has in-frame clones only and misses some. The sample holds about 120,000 clones, about 80% seen once. Overall study results and limits: Cytomegalovirus association was assigned to around 150 TCR beta chains. In a later analysis, most CMV-associated TCR beta chains appeared HLA-restricted.

Note on this clone: Its antigen is currently unknown.

V lost 4 bases and J lost 2, with 8 bases in between. In germline, CDR1 is LGHNA, CDR2 YSLEER. There are 13 residues in the CDR3. Sequences were obtained from PBMCs. The receptor was derived from a female donor in good health and CMV-seropositive. The chain carries TRBV4-3 and TRBJ2-5; D might be TRBD2 (5 bases). CDR3 residues: CASSPGSQETQYF. The CDR3 DNA reads TGCGCCAGCAGCCCGGGATCTCAAGAGACCCAGTACTTC.